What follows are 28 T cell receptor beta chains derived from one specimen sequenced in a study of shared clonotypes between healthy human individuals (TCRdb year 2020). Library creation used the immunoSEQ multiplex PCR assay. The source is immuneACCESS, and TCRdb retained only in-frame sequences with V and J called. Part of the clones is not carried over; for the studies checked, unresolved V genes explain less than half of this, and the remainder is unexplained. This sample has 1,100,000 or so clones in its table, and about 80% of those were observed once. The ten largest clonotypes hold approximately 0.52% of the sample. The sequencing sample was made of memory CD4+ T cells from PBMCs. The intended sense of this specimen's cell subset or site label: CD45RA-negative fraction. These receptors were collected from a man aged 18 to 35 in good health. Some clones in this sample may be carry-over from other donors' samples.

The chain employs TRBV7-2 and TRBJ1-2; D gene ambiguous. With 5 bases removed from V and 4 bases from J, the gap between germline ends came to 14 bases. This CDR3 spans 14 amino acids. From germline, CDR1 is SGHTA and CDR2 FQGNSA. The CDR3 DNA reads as TGTGCCAGCAGCCCCATCTCCAGTATCTATGGCTACACCTTC. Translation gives CASSPISSIYGYTF.

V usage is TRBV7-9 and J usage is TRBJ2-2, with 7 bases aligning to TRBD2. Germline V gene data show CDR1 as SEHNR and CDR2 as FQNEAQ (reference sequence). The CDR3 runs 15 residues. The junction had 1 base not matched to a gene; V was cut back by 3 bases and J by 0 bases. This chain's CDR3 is CASSFGLANTGELFF. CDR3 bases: TGTGCCAGCAGCTTTGGACTAGCGAACACCGGGGAGCTGTTTTTT.

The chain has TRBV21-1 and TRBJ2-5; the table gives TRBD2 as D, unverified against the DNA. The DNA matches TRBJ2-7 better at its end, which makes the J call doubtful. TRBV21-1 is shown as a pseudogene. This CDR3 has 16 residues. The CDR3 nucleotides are TGTGCCAGCAGCCCCGGTCGCGGGGGAGACTTTTACGAGCAGTACTTC. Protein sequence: CASSPGRGGDFYEQYF.

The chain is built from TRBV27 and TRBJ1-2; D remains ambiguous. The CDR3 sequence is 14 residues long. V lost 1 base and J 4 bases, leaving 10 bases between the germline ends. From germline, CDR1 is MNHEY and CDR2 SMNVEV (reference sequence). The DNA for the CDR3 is TGTGCCAGCAGTTTATTTCGTGATTTCTATGGCTACACCTTC. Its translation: CASSLFRDFYGYTF.

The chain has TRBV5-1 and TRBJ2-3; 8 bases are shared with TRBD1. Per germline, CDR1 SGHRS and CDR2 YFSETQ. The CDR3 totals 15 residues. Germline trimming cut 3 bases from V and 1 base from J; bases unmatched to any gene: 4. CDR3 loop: CASSSQGAGTDTQYF. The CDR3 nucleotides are TGCGCCAGCAGCTCGCAGGGGGCTGGCACAGATACGCAGTATTTT.

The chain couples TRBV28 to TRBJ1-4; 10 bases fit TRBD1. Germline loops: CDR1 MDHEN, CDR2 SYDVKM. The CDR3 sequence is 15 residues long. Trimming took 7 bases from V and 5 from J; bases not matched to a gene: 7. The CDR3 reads CASTTWGQGNEKLFF. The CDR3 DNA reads TGTGCCAGCACTACTTGGGGACAGGGGAATGAAAAACTGTTTTTT.

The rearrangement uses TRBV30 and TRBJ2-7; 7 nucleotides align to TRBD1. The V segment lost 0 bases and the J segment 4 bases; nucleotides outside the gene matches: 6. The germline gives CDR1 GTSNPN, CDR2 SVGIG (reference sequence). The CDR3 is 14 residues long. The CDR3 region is CAWSVQGQPYEQYF. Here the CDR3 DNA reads TGTGCCTGGAGTGTACAGGGGCAGCCTTACGAGCAGTACTTC.

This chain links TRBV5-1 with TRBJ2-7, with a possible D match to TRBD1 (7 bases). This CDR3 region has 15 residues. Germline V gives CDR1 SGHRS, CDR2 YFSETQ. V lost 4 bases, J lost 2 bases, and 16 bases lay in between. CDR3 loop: CASSPLAGQTYEQYF. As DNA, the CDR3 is TGCGCCAGCAGCCCCCTGGCGGGACAGACCTACGAGCAGTACTTC.

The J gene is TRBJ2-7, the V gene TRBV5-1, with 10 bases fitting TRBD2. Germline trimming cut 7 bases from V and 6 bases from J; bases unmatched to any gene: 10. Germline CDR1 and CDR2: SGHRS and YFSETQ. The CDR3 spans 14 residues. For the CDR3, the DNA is TGCGCCAGCGCAAGAGTAGCGGGAGGCCCCGAGCAGTACTTC. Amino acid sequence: CASARVAGGPEQYF.

This CDR3 is CASRDLAGGREQFF. The CDR3 DNA sequence: TGTGCCAGCAGGGATCTAGCGGGAGGCCGTGAGCAGTTCTTC. The V gene is TRBV28, the J gene TRBJ2-1; 11 bases match TRBD2. Germline trimming cut 6 bases from V and 9 bases from J; bases unmatched to any gene: 7. Germline CDR1 is MDHEN and CDR2 is SYDVKM. The CDR3 has 14 amino acids.

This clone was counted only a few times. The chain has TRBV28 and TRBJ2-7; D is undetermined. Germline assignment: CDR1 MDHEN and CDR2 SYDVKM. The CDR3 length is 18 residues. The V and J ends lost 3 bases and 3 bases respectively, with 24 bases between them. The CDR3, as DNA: TGTGCCAGCAGTTTTCAGTTCCCTAGTGGGGAAATGAGCTACGAGCAGTACTTC. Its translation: CASSFQFPSGEMSYEQYF.

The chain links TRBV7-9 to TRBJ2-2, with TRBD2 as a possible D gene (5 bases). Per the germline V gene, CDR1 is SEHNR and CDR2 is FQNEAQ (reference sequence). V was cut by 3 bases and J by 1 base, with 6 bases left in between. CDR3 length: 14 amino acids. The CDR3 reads CASSLRVNTGELFF. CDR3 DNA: TGTGCCAGCAGCTTGCGGGTGAACACCGGGGAGCTGTTTTTT.

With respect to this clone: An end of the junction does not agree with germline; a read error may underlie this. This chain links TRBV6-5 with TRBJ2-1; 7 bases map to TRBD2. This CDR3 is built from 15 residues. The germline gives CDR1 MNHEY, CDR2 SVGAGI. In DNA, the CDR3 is TGTGCCGGCAGTTCCGCTAGCGGTTCCTACAATGAGCAGTTCTTC. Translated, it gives CAGSSASGSYNEQFF.

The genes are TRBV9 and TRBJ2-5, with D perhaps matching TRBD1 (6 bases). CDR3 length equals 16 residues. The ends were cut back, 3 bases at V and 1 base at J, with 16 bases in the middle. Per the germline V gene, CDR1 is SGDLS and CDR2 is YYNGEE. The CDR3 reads CASSAFGDTFQETQYF. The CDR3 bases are TGTGCCAGCAGCGCGTTCGGGGACACCTTCCAAGAGACCCAGTACTTC.

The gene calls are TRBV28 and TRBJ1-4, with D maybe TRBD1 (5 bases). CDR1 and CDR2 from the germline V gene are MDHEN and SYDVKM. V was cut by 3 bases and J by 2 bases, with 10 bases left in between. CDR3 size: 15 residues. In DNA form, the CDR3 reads TGTGCCAGCAGTTTCCGGGGACCCACTAATGAAAAACTGTTTTTT. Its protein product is CASSFRGPTNEKLFF. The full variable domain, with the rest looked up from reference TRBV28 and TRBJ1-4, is DVKVTQSSRYLVKRTGEKVFLECVQDMDHENMFWYRQDPGLGLRLIYFSYDVKMKEKGDIPEGYSVSREKKERFSLILESASTNQTSMYLCASSFRGPTNEKLFFGSGTQLSVL.

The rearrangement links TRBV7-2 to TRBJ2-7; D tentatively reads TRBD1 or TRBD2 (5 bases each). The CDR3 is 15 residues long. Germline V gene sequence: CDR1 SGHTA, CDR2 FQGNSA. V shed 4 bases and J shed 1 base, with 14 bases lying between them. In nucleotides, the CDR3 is TGTGCCAGCAGCTCCATGAGGGACGCATCCTACGAGCAGTACTTC. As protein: CASSSMRDASYEQYF.

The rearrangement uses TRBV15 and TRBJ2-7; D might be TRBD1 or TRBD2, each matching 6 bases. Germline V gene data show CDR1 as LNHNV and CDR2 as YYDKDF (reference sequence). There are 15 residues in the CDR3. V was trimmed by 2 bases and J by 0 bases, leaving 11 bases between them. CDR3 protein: CATSRRGGRSYEQYF. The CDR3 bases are TGTGCCACCAGCAGACGAGGGGGGCGCTCCTACGAGCAGTACTTC.

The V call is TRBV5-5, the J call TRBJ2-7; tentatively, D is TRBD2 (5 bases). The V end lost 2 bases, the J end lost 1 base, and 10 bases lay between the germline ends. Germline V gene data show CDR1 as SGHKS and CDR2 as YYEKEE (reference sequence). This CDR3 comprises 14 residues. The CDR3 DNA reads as TGTGCCAGCAGCTTTCTCAGCGGATCCTACGAGCAGTACTTC. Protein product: CASSFLSGSYEQYF. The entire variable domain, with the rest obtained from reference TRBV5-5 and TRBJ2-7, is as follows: DAGVTQSPTHLIKTRGQQVTLRCSPISGHKSVSWYQQVLGQGPQFIFQYYEKEERGRGNFPDRFSARQFPNYSSELNVNALLLGDSALYLCASSFLSGSYEQYFGPGTRLTVT.

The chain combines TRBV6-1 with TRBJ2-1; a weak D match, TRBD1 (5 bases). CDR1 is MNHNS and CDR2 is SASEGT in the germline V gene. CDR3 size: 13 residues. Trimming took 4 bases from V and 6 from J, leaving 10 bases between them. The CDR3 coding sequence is TGTGCCAGCAGTGCATACAGGATCAATGAGCAGTTCTTC. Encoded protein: CASSAYRINEQFF.

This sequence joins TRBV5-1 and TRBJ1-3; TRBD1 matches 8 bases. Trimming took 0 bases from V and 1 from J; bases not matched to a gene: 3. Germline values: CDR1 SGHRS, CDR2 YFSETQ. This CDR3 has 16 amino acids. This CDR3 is CASSLGTGSSGNTIYF. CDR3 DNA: TGCGCCAGCAGCTTGGGGACAGGGTCTTCTGGAAACACCATATATTTT.

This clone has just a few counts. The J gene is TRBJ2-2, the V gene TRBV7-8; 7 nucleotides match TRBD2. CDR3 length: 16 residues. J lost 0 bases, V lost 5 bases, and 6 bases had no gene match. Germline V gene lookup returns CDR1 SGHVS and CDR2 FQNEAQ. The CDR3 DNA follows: TGTGCCAGCAGCCCTTTTGGGGGGGCGAACACCGGGGAGCTGTTTTTT. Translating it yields CASSPFGGANTGELFF.

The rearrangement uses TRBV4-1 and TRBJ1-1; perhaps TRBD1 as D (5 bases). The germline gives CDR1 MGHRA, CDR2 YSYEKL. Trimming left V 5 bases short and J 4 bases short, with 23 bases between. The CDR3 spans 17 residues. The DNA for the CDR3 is TGCGCCAGCAGCACAGGTCAGGTTTTCTTAGGAGGCACTGAAGCTTTCTTT. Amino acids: CASSTGQVFLGGTEAFF.

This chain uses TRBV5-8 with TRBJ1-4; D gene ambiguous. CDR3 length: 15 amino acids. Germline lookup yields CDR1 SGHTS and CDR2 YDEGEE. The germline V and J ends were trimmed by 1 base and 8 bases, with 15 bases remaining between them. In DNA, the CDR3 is TGTGCCAGCAGCTTGTCTGGCGACGCGCGGGAAAAACTGTTTTTT. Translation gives CASSLSGDAREKLFF.

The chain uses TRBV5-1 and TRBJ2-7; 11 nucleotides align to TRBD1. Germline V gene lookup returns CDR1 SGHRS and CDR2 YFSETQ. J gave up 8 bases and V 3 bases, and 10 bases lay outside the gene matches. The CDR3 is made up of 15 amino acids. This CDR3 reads CASSWEGQGAMQQYF. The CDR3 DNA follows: TGCGCCAGCAGCTGGGAAGGACAGGGGGCTATGCAGCAGTACTTC. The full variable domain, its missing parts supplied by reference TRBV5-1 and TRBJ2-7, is KAGVTQTPRYLIKTRGQQVTLSCSPISGHRSVSWYQQTPGQGLQFLFEYFSETQRNKGNFPGRFSGRQFSNSRSEMNVSTLELGDSALYLCASSWEGQGAMQQYFGPGTRLTVT.

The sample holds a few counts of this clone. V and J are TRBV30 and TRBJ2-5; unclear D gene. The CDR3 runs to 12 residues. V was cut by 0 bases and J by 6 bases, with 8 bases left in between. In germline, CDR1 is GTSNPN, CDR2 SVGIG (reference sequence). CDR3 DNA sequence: TGTGCCTGGAGTGTACAAAGTAAGACCCAGTACTTC. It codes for CAWSVQSKTQYF. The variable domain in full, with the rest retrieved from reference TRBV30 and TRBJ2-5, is SQTIHQWPATLVQPVGSPLSLECTVEGTSNPNLYWYRQAAGRGLQLLFYSVGIGQISSEVPQNLSASRPQDRQFILSSKKLLLSDSGFYLCAWSVQSKTQYFGPGTRLLVL.

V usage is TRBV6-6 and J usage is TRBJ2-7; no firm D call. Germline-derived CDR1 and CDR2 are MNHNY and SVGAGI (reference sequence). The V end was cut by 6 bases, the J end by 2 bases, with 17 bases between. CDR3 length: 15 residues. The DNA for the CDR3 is TGTGCCAGCAGCGAACTTATAGGTTTTGCCTACGAGCAGTACTTC. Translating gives CASSELIGFAYEQYF.

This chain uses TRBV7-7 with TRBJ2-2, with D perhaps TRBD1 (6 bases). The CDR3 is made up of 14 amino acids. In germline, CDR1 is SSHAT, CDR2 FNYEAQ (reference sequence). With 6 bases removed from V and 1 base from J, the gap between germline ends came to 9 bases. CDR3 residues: CASRPGQNTGELFF. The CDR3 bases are TGTGCCAGCAGGCCGGGACAGAACACCGGGGAGCTGTTTTTT.

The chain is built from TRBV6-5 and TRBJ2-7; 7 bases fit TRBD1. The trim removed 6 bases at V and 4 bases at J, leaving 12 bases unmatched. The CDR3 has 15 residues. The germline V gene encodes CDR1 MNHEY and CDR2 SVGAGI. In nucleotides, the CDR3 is TGTGCCAGCAGGGGGGACAGCCTCGGCCGATACGAGCAGTACTTC. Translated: CASRGDSLGRYEQYF.